The 19 T cell receptor beta chains presented below share a single source sample, sequenced in a study of T cell repertoires in breast cancer. A second nested PCR with blocking oligonucleotides suppressed unpaired genes. TCRdb re-called the emulsion pairing reads through MiXCR, storing one row per CDR3 protein. The data contain approximately 37,000 distinct CDR3 sequences, 45% of them singletons. Primers covering all TCR V genes were used in emulsion RT-PCR on CD8+ T cells. The sample comprised CD8+ T cells. The receptors come from a pool of human donors with breast cancer or a healthy control (not recorded which).

The chain is built from TRBV7-8 and TRBJ1-1; TRBD1 aligns across 7 bases. This CDR3 comprises 14 residues. J gave up 7 bases and V 1 base, and 6 bases lay outside the gene matches. From germline, CDR1 is SGHVS and CDR2 FQNEAQ. CDR3 nucleotides: TGTGCCAGCAGCTTAGAAGGGGGCGCCTTTGAAGCTTTCTTT. This gives the protein CASSLEGGAFEAFF.

This sequence joins TRBV19 and TRBJ1-5; D uncertain. Germline CDR1 LNHDA, CDR2 SQIVND (reference sequence). This CDR3 spans 15 amino acids. Trimming took off 0 bases at V and 1 base at J, with 7 bases between the two ends. The chain's CDR3 is CASSIEVRSNQPQHF. CDR3 bases: TGTGCCAGTAGTATAGAGGTGAGAAGCAATCAGCCCCAGCATTTT.

This clonotype has only a few counts. The V call is TRBV7-9, the J call TRBJ2-7; D not certain. This CDR3 spans 12 amino acids. CDR1 and CDR2 (germline): SEHNR, FQNEAQ (reference sequence). With 1 base removed from V and 3 bases from J, the gap between germline ends came to 4 bases. The CDR3 nucleotides read TGTGCCAGCAGCTTAGGCAGCTACGAGCAGTACTTC. It codes for CASSLGSYEQYF.

The chain has TRBV2 and TRBJ2-6, with D tentatively TRBD1 (5 bases). CDR3 length equals 15 residues. Germline values: CDR1 SNHLY, CDR2 FYNNEI. V was clipped by 5 bases and J by 2 bases, with 10 bases between them. The CDR3 reads CASSYGQTGANVLTF. The CDR3 region has the DNA TGTGCCAGCAGTTATGGACAAACTGGGGCCAACGTCCTGACTTTC.

The CDR3 sequence is CASSSQGHLLYNEQFF. The CDR3 coding sequence is TGCGCCAGCAGTTCTCAGGGACACCTTTTGTACAATGAGCAGTTCTTC. This chain links TRBV5-1 with TRBJ2-1, with a possible D match to TRBD1 (6 bases). The V end was cut by 5 bases, the J end by 4 bases, with 19 bases between. This CDR3 has 16 amino acids. Germline assignment: CDR1 SGHRS and CDR2 YFSETQ.

The chain carries TRBV20-1 and TRBJ1-4; D is ambiguous. CDR3 length: 13 residues. V was clipped by 2 bases and J by 8 bases, with 12 bases between them. Per the germline V gene, CDR1 is DFQATT and CDR2 is SNEGSKA (reference sequence). The CDR3, as DNA: TGCAGTGCTAGAACCGGGATTGGGGAAAAACTGTTTTTT. It codes for CSARTGIGEKLFF.

The CDR3 coding sequence is TGTGCCAGCAGTTTAGGAAGATACGCGGGACAGGGGTTCGGGGGCTACACCTTC. This encodes CASSLGRYAGQGFGGYTF. The chain links TRBV27 to TRBJ1-2; TRBD1 matches 10 bases. The germline V gene encodes CDR1 MNHEY and CDR2 SMNVEV (reference sequence). The J segment lost 8 bases and the V segment lost 2 bases, leaving 17 bases of the junction unmatched. This CDR3 has 18 residues.

Only a few counts were recorded for this clonotype. This chain joins TRBV12-3 or TRBV12-4 and TRBJ1-3; D is unclear. The length of the CDR3 is 15 residues. The V and J ends lost 6 bases and 0 bases respectively, with 12 bases between them. The CDR3, as DNA: TGTGCCAGCAGCCTTGACCGCCACTCTGGAAACACCATATATTTT. Translated, it gives CASSLDRHSGNTIYF.

This clonotype has just a few counts. The chain recombines TRBV7-8 with TRBJ2-3; 12 nucleotides align to TRBD1. The germline V gene has CDR1 SGHVS and CDR2 FQNEAQ. CDR3 length equals 18 residues. With 8 bases clipped from V and 5 bases from J, the junction kept 17 bases outside the gene matches. For the CDR3, the DNA is TGTGCCAGCCTCCCCGCAATCCGGGACAGGGGGCGTAGAGATACGCAGTATTTT. Translation gives CASLPAIRDRGRRDTQYF. Filled out from reference TRBV7-8 and TRBJ2-3, the complete variable domain reads GAGVSQSPRYKVAKRGQDVALRCDPISGHVSLFWYQQALGQGPEFLTYFQNEAQLDKSGLPSDRFFAERPEGSVSTLKIQRTQQEDSAVYLCASLPAIRDRGRRDTQYFGPGTRLTVL.

This clonotype was observed many times. The J gene is TRBJ1-5, the V gene TRBV7-9, with 8 bases fitting TRBD1. This CDR3 has 20 amino acids. Germline loops: CDR1 SEHNR, CDR2 FQNEAQ (reference sequence). The V and J ends lost 5 bases and 3 bases, in that order; junction bases with no gene match: 21. As DNA, the CDR3 is TGTGCCAGCAGCCCTGAATATGGGGGCCAGGGACAGGCCCCCAATCAGCCCCAGCATTTT. Translation: CASSPEYGGQGQAPNQPQHF. Full variable domain (rest looked up from reference TRBV7-9 and TRBJ1-5): DTGVSQNPRHKITKRGQNVTFRCDPISEHNRLYWYRQTLGQGPEFLTYFQNEAQLEKSRLLSDRFSAERPKGSFSTLEIQRTEQGDSAMYLCASSPEYGGQGQAPNQPQHFGDGTRLSIL.

This rearrangement joins TRBV7-2 to TRBJ2-1; D is unresolved. Germline values: CDR1 SGHTA, CDR2 FQGNSA. V was trimmed by 2 bases and J by 6 bases, leaving 8 bases between them. The CDR3 has 13 residues. CDR3 nucleotides: TGTGCCAGCAGCTTATCCCGGGCCAATGAGCAGTTCTTC. Protein: CASSLSRANEQFF.

The table lists this clonotype with many counts. The rearrangement joins TRBV30 to TRBJ2-5; 9 nucleotides agree with TRBD1. Germline V gene data show CDR1 as GTSNPN and CDR2 as SVGIG (reference sequence). The ends lost 2 bases at V and 5 bases at J; junction bases unmatched: 9. CDR3 length: 15 residues. In nucleotides, the CDR3 is TGTGCCTGGAGTTTTACCTCCGGGACAGGGGAGACCCAGTACTTC. This codes for CAWSFTSGTGETQYF. The whole variable domain, filled in from reference TRBV30 and TRBJ2-5, reads SQTIHQWPATLVQPVGSPLSLECTVEGTSNPNLYWYRQAAGRGLQLLFYSVGIGQISSEVPQNLSASRPQDRQFILSSKKLLLSDSGFYLCAWSFTSGTGETQYFGPGTRLLVL.

A remark on this clonotype: This may come from a read error, since a much larger clone is one base off. The chain joins TRBV18 to TRBJ1-1, with D perhaps TRBD1 (6 bases). The CDR3 consists of 12 residues. CDR1 and CDR2 (germline): KGHSH, LQKENI. The CDR3 nucleotides are TGTGCCAGCCCACCCGGGACAATTGAAGCTTTCTTT. Amino acid sequence: CASPPGTIEAFF.

This clonotype occurred a few times. The CDR3 bases are TGCAGTGCTACTCAGCCGAACACTGAAGCTTTCTTT. Amino acids: CSATQPNTEAFF. The chain has TRBV20-1 and TRBJ1-1; D is unclear. From germline, CDR1 is DFQATT and CDR2 SNEGSKA (reference sequence). V was cut by 4 bases and J by 1 base, with 7 bases left in between. The CDR3 sequence is 12 residues long.

The J gene is TRBJ2-1, the V gene TRBV12-3 or TRBV12-4; tentatively, D is TRBD1 (7 bases). V was shortened by 9 bases and J by 8 bases, with 11 bases between the two germline ends. The CDR3 spans 11 residues. As DNA, the CDR3 is TGTGCCAGTCAGGGGGGCGATGAGCAGTTCTTC. Protein: CASQGGDEQFF.

The V gene is TRBV6-6, the J gene TRBJ2-2, with D unclear. V was shortened by 4 bases and J by 3 bases, with 9 bases between the two germline ends. The CDR3 has 14 residues. Germline V gene data show CDR1 as MNHNY and CDR2 as SVGAGI (reference sequence). CDR3 coding DNA: TGTGCCAGCAGTTCATCCCTTTACACCGGGGAGCTGTTTTTT. It specifies CASSSSLYTGELFF.

Comment on this clonotype: Lacking the conserved final phenylalanine or tryptophan, this CDR3 likely reflects a read error. The chain links TRBV27 to TRBJ2-3; a possible D gene is TRBD2 (6 bases). Germline V gives CDR1 MNHEY, CDR2 SMNVEV (reference sequence). The CDR3 length is 14 residues. Trimming cost V 4 bases and J 6 bases, with 14 bases left between them. The CDR3 spells CASSWRSGGDTQYS. The CDR3, as DNA: TGTGCCAGCAGTTGGCGGAGTGGGGGGGATACGCAGTATTCT.

The rearrangement joins TRBV12-3 or TRBV12-4 to TRBJ2-5; 7 positions match TRBD2. This CDR3 region has 13 residues. V was pared by 5 bases and J by 5 bases, with 5 bases of the junction left unmatched. The CDR3 loop is CASSPTSVETQYF. As DNA, the CDR3 is TGTGCCAGCAGTCCCACTAGCGTTGAGACCCAGTACTTC.

The genes are TRBV2 and TRBJ1-5; 11 bases match TRBD1. Germline values: CDR1 SNHLY, CDR2 FYNNEI. This CDR3 is built from 17 residues. With V trimmed by 2 bases and J by 7 bases, 10 bases remained unmatched. The CDR3 DNA reads TGTGCCAGCAGTGAATCAATGGGGACAGGGGGACGCCAGCCCCAGCATTTT. This gives the protein CASSESMGTGGRQPQHF.